The TCR beta chain under discussion was sequenced for a study of T cell repertoires in ileal Crohn's disease (dated 2019 in TCRdb). Looking at the study overall: Median disease duration was roughly 8 years, and approximately 34% of patients were identified as active smokers at the time of surgery. A Rutgeerts score above i0 was used to define endoscopic postoperative recurrence. M0 samples were biopsies from the inflamed portion of the ileum in the surgical resection specimen. The study ran alongside a multicentre cohort designed to identify predictors of early endoscopic recurrence after ileocolonic resection. The study sequenced fewer than 200 mucosal samples from around 57 patients, taken at several locations on the surgical specimen and at postoperative endoscopy. Roughly half of the patients were given postoperative therapy, with ten to eleven receiving thiopurines and over 15 receiving anti-TNF agents. Every patient underwent surgery because of a complication, which was stricturing disease in 61% of cases and penetrating disease in approximately 40%. A prospective multicentre cohort supplied the 55 to 60 Crohn's disease patients whose TCR repertoires were analysed. Roughly 550 nanograms of biopsy DNA per sample were submitted for commercial TCRB immunosequencing.

About this clone itself: Its antigen is still unknown. No quality values exist for individual bases; no much larger clone is one base distant.

The method was the immunoSEQ multiplex PCR assay. CDR3 regions were amplified from genomic DNA by Adaptive Biotechnology using a two-step, amplification bias-controlled multiplex PCR. The first PCR used primers for every V and J gene segment; the second PCR added barcodes and Illumina adapters. CDR3 libraries were sequenced on an Illumina instrument. In the source study's methods: The analysis used both the pipelines supplied by the vendor and custom analysis of the raw data in R/Bioconductor with R version 3.3.0. Clonality, ranging from 0 to 1, was calculated as the inverse of the normalised Shannon entropy of all productive clones. The repertoire share taken up by the top 100 clones defined high-frequency clones, and only clones that passed a 95% confidence test were kept. Repertoire diversity was measured with the Simpson index, and overlap between samples was measured with the Morisita-Horn index. This immuneACCESS table, as held by TCRdb, lists in-frame sequences with V and J called but not all clones. Of the missing ones, under half trace to an unresolved V gene in checked studies; the others have no known cause. V and J calls and clone size are as listed in that table; D and trimming were resolved from the DNA. The sample table shows about 18,000 clones, and 60% to 85% are seen once. The top ten constitute 4.2% of the sample.

Trimming removed 0 bases from V and 5 bases from J; the gene matches leave 5 bases unexplained. The CDR3 starts with the cysteine, ends with the phenylalanine, and has 14 residues. Only the CDR3 DNA is retained, 42 bases long and in frame from the first base. CDR1 and CDR2 are read off the germline V gene as SGHRS and YFSETQ. General study outcomes and caveats: A significantly higher proportion of clonal expansions was observed in active smokers at surgery than in non-smokers (25.9% vs 17.9%, p=0.02). Endoscopic recurrence was linked to a higher percentage of high-frequency clones at surgery, and recurrence occurred in every patient whose clonality exceeded 26.8% (18/57). Compared with CD4 T cells, sorted CD8 T cells held more high-frequency clones, which suggests that the mucosal expansions were mostly CD8. Only a subgroup of patients, of unstated size, had their mucosal CD4 and CD8 T cells sorted and sequenced.

This specimen's time point label, per the study, means: inflamed ileum from the surgical specimen. To be eligible, patients had to be adults with ileal or ileocolonic Crohn's disease and an indication for ileocolonic resection. Before DNA extraction, whole ileal mucosal biopsies were kept frozen at -80 degrees C. A TRizol-based method was used to extract genomic DNA from the frozen whole biopsies, and the DNA was quantified with a NanoDrop 2000 spectrophotometer. The V and J genes are TRBV5-1 and TRBJ2-7; 7 bases in between match TRBD1. The origin of this receptor is an adult with Crohn's disease. Sequenced material: ileal tissue. The DNA sequence reads TGCGCCAGCAGCTTGGGACAGGGTCGCCACGAGCAGTACTTC. Translated, this is CASSLGQGRHEQYF.